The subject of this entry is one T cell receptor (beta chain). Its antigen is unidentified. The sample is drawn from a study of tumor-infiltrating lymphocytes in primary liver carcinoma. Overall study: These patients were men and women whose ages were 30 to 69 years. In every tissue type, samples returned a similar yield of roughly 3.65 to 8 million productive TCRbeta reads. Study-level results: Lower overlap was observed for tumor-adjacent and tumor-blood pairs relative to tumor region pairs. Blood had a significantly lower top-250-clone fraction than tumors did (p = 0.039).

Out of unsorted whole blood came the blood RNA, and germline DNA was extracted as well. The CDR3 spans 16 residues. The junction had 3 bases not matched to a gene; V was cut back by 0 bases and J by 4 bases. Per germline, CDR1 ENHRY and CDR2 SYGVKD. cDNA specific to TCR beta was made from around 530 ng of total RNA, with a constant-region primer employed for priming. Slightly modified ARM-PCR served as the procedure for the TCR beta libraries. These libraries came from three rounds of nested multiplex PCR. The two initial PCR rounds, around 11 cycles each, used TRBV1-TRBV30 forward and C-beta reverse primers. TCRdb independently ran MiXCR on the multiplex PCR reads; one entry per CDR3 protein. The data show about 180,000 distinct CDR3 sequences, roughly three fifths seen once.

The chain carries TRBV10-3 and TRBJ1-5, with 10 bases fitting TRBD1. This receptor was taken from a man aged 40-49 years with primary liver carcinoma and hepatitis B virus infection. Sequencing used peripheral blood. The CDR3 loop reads CAISESTGGGNQPQHF. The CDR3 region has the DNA TGTGCCATCAGTGAGTCGACAGGGGGCGGGAATCAGCCCCAGCATTTT.